Each of the 23 T cell receptor beta chains below was sequenced from the same sample in a study of regulatory T cells in long-lasting Graves disease. Building the TCR beta libraries relied on iRepertoire HTBI primers, and CDR3 regions underwent Arm-PCR. TCRdb reanalysed the multiplex PCR reads using MiXCR and keeps one entry per CDR3 protein. The sample lists 350,000 to 450,000 distinct CDR3 sequences; roughly 20% were seen once. Regarding time point: persistent/refractory GD, antithyroid drugs over 5 years with positive TRAb. Making the TCR library involved RNA that had been extracted from PBMCs. The specimen comprised peripheral blood mononuclear cells (PBMCs), sampled when the disease was refractory, from a patient treated with antithyroid drugs. These receptors all stem from a woman aged 40-49 years with Graves disease.

This clonotype came up a few times. J is TRBJ1-1 and V is TRBV7-2, with 7 bases fitting TRBD1. This CDR3 is built from 15 residues. With V trimmed by 2 bases and J by 1 base, 4 bases remained unmatched. Germline CDR1 is SGHTA and CDR2 is FQGNSA. In DNA, the CDR3 is TGTGCCAGCAGCTTATGGACAGGATCGAACACTGAAGCTTTCTTT. Its protein product is CASSLWTGSNTEAFF. Variable domain in full (rest from reference TRBV7-2 and TRBJ1-1): GAGVSQSPSNKVTEKGKDVELRCDPISGHTALYWYRQSLGQGLEFLIYFQGNSAPDKSGLPSDRFSAERTGGSVSTLTIQRTQQEDSAVYLCASSLWTGSNTEAFFGQGTRLTVV.

This clonotype was detected many times. The CDR3 DNA sequence: TGTGCCAGCAGGCTCCCCGAGAGTTTGAACACTGAAGCTTTCTTT. Its translation is CASRLPESLNTEAFF. The chain employs TRBV28 and TRBJ1-1, with D unclear. Trimming removed 6 bases at V and 0 bases at J, with 14 bases between. Germline V gives CDR1 MDHEN, CDR2 SYDVKM. This CDR3 comprises 15 residues.

This chain connects TRBV29-1 to TRBJ2-7; 7 bases line up with TRBD2. V lost 3 bases to trimming and J lost 0 bases; unmatched junction nucleotides: 2. Per germline, CDR1 SQVTM and CDR2 ANQGSEA. This CDR3 is built from 13 residues. CDR3 protein: CSVDGGSSYEQYF. The CDR3 nucleotides are TGCAGCGTTGATGGCGGGAGCTCCTACGAGCAGTACTTC.

The genes are TRBV25-1 and TRBJ2-2; no clear D. The V end was cut by 10 bases, the J end by 7 bases, with 10 bases between. This CDR3 region has 11 residues. The germline V gene has CDR1 MGHDK and CDR2 SYGVNS. The CDR3 spells CATGVVGELFF. CDR3 DNA sequence: TGTGCCACAGGTGTGGTCGGGGAGCTGTTTTTT. The whole variable domain, remainder taken from reference TRBV25-1 and TRBJ2-2, is EADIYQTPRYLVIGTGKKITLECSQTMGHDKMYWYQQDPGMELHLIHYSYGVNSTEKGDLSSESTVSRIRTEHFPLTLESARPSHTSQYLCATGVVGELFFGEGSRLTVL.

This clonotype was seen a few times. The DNA of the CDR3 is TGTGCCAGCAGTGTACGTCCGGGACTAGGATTCTACGAGCAGTACTTC. It translates to CASSVRPGLGFYEQYF. This chain joins TRBV27 and TRBJ2-7; 8 bases line up with TRBD2. The CDR3 spans 16 residues. Germline V gene data show CDR1 as MNHEY and CDR2 as SMNVEV (reference sequence). The J segment lost 3 bases and the V segment lost 5 bases, leaving 12 bases of the junction unmatched.

This clonotype was seen a few times. The chain links TRBV7-9 to TRBJ2-7, with 7 bases that match TRBD2. Germline loops: CDR1 SEHNR, CDR2 FQNEAQ (reference sequence). V lost 6 bases to trimming and J lost 3 bases; unmatched junction nucleotides: 23. CDR3 length equals 19 residues. The CDR3 nucleotides are TGTGCCAGCAGTTCGACCCGAGTGGGGCGCGAGCGGGGTGGCTACGAGCAGTACTTC. Its translation is CASSSTRVGRERGGYEQYF.

This clonotype occurred many times. The rearrangement links TRBV2 to TRBJ2-2; D gene unclear. Germline V gene sequence: CDR1 SNHLY, CDR2 FYNNEI. V shed 4 bases and J shed 6 bases, with 18 bases lying between them. CDR3 length equals 16 residues. CDR3 protein: CASSVDRLQTAGELFF. DNA for the CDR3: TGTGCCAGCAGTGTTGATAGGCTTCAAACAGCCGGGGAGCTGTTTTTT.

The V and J genes are TRBV20-1 and TRBJ1-5; D unclear. V gave up 7 bases and J gave up 0 bases, with 10 bases separating them. Germline V gene sequence: CDR1 DFQATT, CDR2 SNEGSKA (reference sequence). CDR3 length equals 13 residues. The CDR3 DNA sequence: TGCAGTGGAGCAACGGATAGCAATCAGCCCCAGCATTTT. It yields the protein CSGATDSNQPQHF.

This chain joins TRBV13 and TRBJ2-3, with 11 bases matching TRBD1. The V segment lost 6 bases and the J segment 3 bases; nucleotides outside the gene matches: 2. Germline V lookup: CDR1 PRHDT, CDR2 FYEKMQ (reference sequence). This CDR3 has 14 amino acids. DNA for the CDR3: TGTGCCAGCAGGGACAGGGGGCTAACAGATACGCAGTATTTT. This sequence encodes CASRDRGLTDTQYF.

This clonotype was counted ten times or more. The chain uses TRBV7-9 and TRBJ1-1; 7 bases are a match to TRBD1. V lost 5 bases, J lost 4 bases, and 4 bases stayed unmatched. Germline values: CDR1 SEHNR, CDR2 FQNEAQ (reference sequence). The CDR3 is 13 amino acids. The CDR3 region is CASSHDRATEAFF. CDR3 in DNA: TGTGCCAGCAGCCATGACAGGGCCACTGAAGCTTTCTTT.

This clonotype was counted between two and nine times. This sequence joins TRBV10-3 and TRBJ1-1; no clear D gene. The germline gives CDR1 ENHRY, CDR2 SYGVKD. V dropped 6 bases and J dropped 6 bases, with 8 bases sitting between them. CDR3 length: 11 amino acids. In DNA form, the CDR3 reads TGTGCCATCAGAAACGCAGCTGAAGCTTTCTTT. It specifies CAIRNAAEAFF.

J is TRBJ2-7 and V is TRBV24-1; D tentatively reads TRBD1 or TRBD2 (5 bases each). The CDR3 runs 13 residues. V lost 9 bases to trimming and J lost 3 bases, with 14 bases between them. Germline CDR1 KGHDR, CDR2 SFDVKD. CDR3 nucleotide sequence: TGTGCCACCTCGGGGCCCCCTGGCTACGAGCAGTACTTC. This sequence encodes CATSGPPGYEQYF.

The chain carries TRBV6-1 and TRBJ2-5; D may match TRBD1 or TRBD2 (5 bases each). CDR1 MNHNS and CDR2 SASEGT come from the germline V gene. This CDR3 has 15 amino acids. V lost 7 bases and J lost 1, with 16 bases in between. The CDR3 nucleotides are TGTGCCAGCACGTTCGCCTCAGGGACCCAAGAGACCCAGTACTTC. Amino acids: CASTFASGTQETQYF.

This clonotype was recorded at least ten times. CDR3 nucleotide sequence: TGTGCCAGCGGATCCCGGGACACCTACGAGCAGTACTTC. Protein product: CASGSRDTYEQYF. The rearrangement joins TRBV12-3 or TRBV12-4 to TRBJ2-7; a possible D gene is TRBD1 (6 bases). The length of the CDR3 is 13 residues. V was shortened by 8 bases and J by 2 bases, with 13 bases between the two germline ends.

At least ten counts were recorded for this clonotype. The rearrangement uses TRBV28 and TRBJ1-4, with no clear D. The CDR3 sequence is 13 residues long. The germline V gene encodes CDR1 MDHEN and CDR2 SYDVKM. V was shortened by 7 bases and J by 4 bases, with 10 bases between the two germline ends. The CDR3 loop reads CASTLGYNEKLFF. The CDR3 DNA is TGTGCCAGCACCCTCGGGTATAATGAAAAACTGTTTTTT.

The chain has TRBV15 and TRBJ1-1; D might be TRBD1 (6 bases). Germline V CDR1 and CDR2: LNHNV, YYDKDF (reference sequence). V shed 3 bases and J shed 6 bases, with 17 bases lying between them. The CDR3 has 15 residues. The CDR3 DNA sequence: TGTGCCACCAGCAGTGGGGGGGCCGTCCCCGCTGAAGCTTTCTTT. Residues: CATSSGGAVPAEAFF. The complete variable domain, with remaining parts taken from reference TRBV15 and TRBJ1-1, reads DAMVIQNPRYQVTQFGKPVTLSCSQTLNHNVMYWYQQKSSQAPKLLFHYYDKDFNNEADTPDNFQSRRPNTSFCFLDIRSPGLGDTAMYLCATSSGGAVPAEAFFGQGTRLTVV.

The rearrangement joins TRBV20-1 to TRBJ1-6; D remains unclear. Trimming left V 2 bases short and J 0 bases short, with 14 bases between. Germline V gene data show CDR1 as DFQATT and CDR2 as SNEGSKA (reference sequence). The CDR3 sequence is 17 residues long. The CDR3 DNA reads as TGCAGTGCTAGATCCGACGGGAAAAGCTCCTATAATTCACCCCTCCACTTT. Protein: CSARSDGKSSYNSPLHF.

The chain joins TRBV7-9 to TRBJ1-3; possible D gene TRBD1, 5 bases. CDR1 and CDR2 from the germline V gene are SEHNR and FQNEAQ (reference sequence). This CDR3 spans 16 amino acids. V lost 3 bases, J lost 1 base, and 13 bases lay in between. CDR3 nucleotides: TGTGCCAGCAGCTTGCCGACAGTTTCTTCTGGAAACACCATATATTTT. Its protein is CASSLPTVSSGNTIYF.

The CDR3 sequence is CARRGGRYEQYF. The CDR3 region has the DNA TGTGCCAGACGGGGGGGGAGATACGAGCAGTACTTC. V usage is TRBV19 and J usage is TRBJ2-7, with 8 bases that match TRBD2. This CDR3 has 12 amino acids. V was clipped by 9 bases and J by 4 bases; unmatched bases: 5. CDR1 is LNHDA and CDR2 is SQIVND in the germline V gene (reference sequence). Full variable domain (outside the CDR3, taken from reference TRBV19 and TRBJ2-7): DGGITQSPKYLFRKEGQNVTLSCEQNLNHDAMYWYRQDPGQGLRLIYYSQIVNDFQKGDIAEGYSVSREKKESFPLTVTSAQKNPTAFYLCARRGGRYEQYFGPGTRLTVT.

There are many counts of this clonotype. The J gene is TRBJ2-5, the V gene TRBV28; D not resolved. V lost 6 bases to trimming and J lost 6 bases, with 20 bases between them. CDR3 length: 15 amino acids. CDR1 is MDHEN, CDR2 SYDVKM, per germline. The CDR3 nucleotides read TGTGCCAGCAGCCCGCTACGAGGCGTCAGAAAGACCCAGTACTTC. This codes for CASSPLRGVRKTQYF.

The genes are TRBV9 and TRBJ1-1; 7 bases agree with TRBD1. V shed 0 bases, J shed 5 bases, and the junction held 10 bases outside the gene matches. The CDR3 has 16 residues. The germline V gene has CDR1 SGDLS and CDR2 YYNGEE. CDR3 loop: CASSVDPGGIRTEAFF. CDR3 nucleotides: TGTGCCAGCAGCGTAGATCCAGGGGGAATAAGGACTGAAGCTTTCTTT.

This clonotype was seen only a few times. The chain has TRBV7-8 and TRBJ2-7; 12 bases match TRBD2. Germline loops: CDR1 SGHVS, CDR2 FQNEAQ. This CDR3 is built from 15 residues. The junction had 4 bases not matched to a gene; V was cut back by 2 bases and J by 5 bases. The CDR3 spells CASSLWTSGIHEQYF. CDR3 coding DNA: TGTGCCAGCAGCTTATGGACTAGCGGGATTCACGAGCAGTACTTC.

This chain joins TRBV7-2 and TRBJ1-4; 10 bases align to TRBD1. The CDR3 length is 13 residues. CDR1 SGHTA and CDR2 FQGNSA come from the germline V gene. The trim removed 3 bases at V and 8 bases at J, leaving 0 bases unmatched. CDR3 sequence: CASSLDRGEKLFF. The CDR3, as DNA: TGTGCCAGCAGCTTGGACAGGGGGGAAAAACTGTTTTTT.